These T cell receptor beta chains were read from a single sample in a study of beta chain features in type 1 diabetes. Sequenced by immunoSEQ multiplex PCR; TCRdb stores in-frame clones only, minus some. The table lists roughly 610,000 clones, less than 20% of them singletons. Sequencing input: naive CD4+ T cells from blood. The receptors originated from a man aged 18 to 30 in good health. CDR3s include the opening cysteine and the closing phenylalanine or tryptophan. Fields, in order: D gene, V gene, J gene, clone size, CDR3 DNA, CDR3 protein. A D gene is named only where the DNA matches it firmly. Clone size, where shown, is once, few, many, or a class for clones that have expanded.

>NA|TRBV5-4|TRBJ2-1|NA
TGTGCCAGCAGCTTGAGGAGAGGGGGCTCCTACAATGAGCAGTTCTTC
CASSLRRGGSYNEQFF
>TRBD1|TRBV4-1|TRBJ1-2|NA
TGCGCCAGCAGCCAGTATGGACAGGGTGCCTTGAGCTACACCTTC
CASSQYGQGALSYTF
>TRBD2|TRBV9|TRBJ2-2|NA
TGTGCCAGCAGCGTAGCGGGGGGGCAGGTCACCGGGGAGCTGTTTTTT
CASSVAGGQVTGELFF
>NA|TRBV7-2|TRBJ2-1|NA
TGTGCCAGCAGCCGACCCGGGACCAGATACAATGAGCAGTTCTTC
CASSRPGTRYNEQFF
>NA|TRBV19|TRBJ2-1|NA
TGTGCCAGTAGTAGGGGGAGAGCGGTCTACAATGAGCAGTTCTTC
CASSRGRAVYNEQFF
>NA|TRBV25-1|TRBJ2-2|few
TGTGCCAGCAGTGAATTGGGCGGCAGCGGGGAGCTGTTTTTT
CASSELGGSGELFF
>NA|TRBV9|TRBJ1-5|few
TGTGCCAGCAGCGTAGATGGAAATCAGCCCCAGCATTTT
CASSVDGNQPQHF
>NA|TRBV7-3|TRBJ1-2|NA
TGTGCCAGCAGCCCCAGCCGACGGTCTGGCTACACCTTC
CASSPSRRSGYTF
>NA|TRBV4-1|TRBJ1-6|few
TGCGCCAGCAGCCAAGTAGGGGTTACTTCACCCCTCCACTTT
CASSQVGVTSPLHF
>NA|TRBV15|TRBJ2-5|NA
TGTGCCACCAGCTTGAGACTAGACTTGCAAGAGACCCAGTACTTC
CATSLRLDLQETQYF
>NA|TRBV27|TRBJ1-2|once
TGTGCCAGCAGATTAAGGGGGGGCTATGGCTACACCTTC
CASRLRGGYGYTF
>TRBD1|TRBV11-2|TRBJ1-4|NA
TGTGCCAGCAGCTTAAACAGGGGCAGCAATGAAAAACTGTTTTTT
CASSLNRGSNEKLFF
>TRBD2|TRBV27|TRBJ2-7|few
TGTGCCAGCAGTACTAGCGGGGGAGCCTACGAGCAGTACTTC
CASSTSGGAYEQYF
>TRBD1|TRBV28|TRBJ1-1|NA
TGTGCCAGGAACACAGGGGACCGTGAAGCTTTCTTT
CARNTGDREAFF
>NA|TRBV7-2|TRBJ1-5|NA
TGTGCCAGCAGCTTAGGGGATGATCAGCCCCAGCATTTT
CASSLGDDQPQHF
>NA|TRBV7-7|TRBJ2-3|few
TGTGCCAGCAGCCGGGAGATTACCGACACAGATACGCAGTATTTT
CASSREITDTDTQYF
>NA|TRBV7-2|TRBJ1-2|few
TGTGCCAGCAGCCCCTACTTTGGGGGGCTCGGCTATGGCTACACCTTC
CASSPYFGGLGYGYTF
>TRBD1|TRBV6-5|TRBJ2-7|NA
TGTGCCAGCAGGACCGGGACAGGCTACGAGCAGTACTTC
CASRTGTGYEQYF
>TRBD2|TRBV9|TRBJ2-1|NA
TGTGCCAGCAGCCCCTGGGTTAGCGGGAGACCCTACAATGAGCAGTTCTTC
CASSPWVSGRPYNEQFF
>TRBD1|TRBV30|TRBJ1-5|few
TGTGCCTGGGCCGGGACAGGGGTTAATCAGCCCCAGCATTTT
CAWAGTGVNQPQHF
>NA|TRBV9|TRBJ2-2|few
TGTGCCAGCAGCGTCCTCGTTACCGGGGAGCTGTTTTTT
CASSVLVTGELFF
>TRBD2|TRBV7-9|TRBJ2-3|NA
TGTGCCAGCAGCTTAGGACTAGCGGGGGCCACAGATACGCAGTATTTT
CASSLGLAGATDTQYF
>NA|TRBV7-2|TRBJ1-5|NA
TGTGCCAGCAGCTTAGAGCCCAGGCAATCCCAGCATTTT
CASSLEPRQSQHF
>TRBD1|TRBV30|TRBJ1-6|few
TGTGCCTGGAGTCGGGACAGTCTCCTGAATTCACCCCTCCACTTT
CAWSRDSLLNSPLHF
>NA|TRBV27|TRBJ1-5|NA
TGTGCCAGCAGCCTCACAAGGCCACTGAATCAGCCCCAGCATTTT
CASSLTRPLNQPQHF
>NA|TRBV11-2|TRBJ1-3|NA
TGTGCCAGCAGCTTATCGGACAGCGCGTCTGGAAACACCATATATTTT
CASSLSDSASGNTIYF
>TRBD1|TRBV28|TRBJ2-7|few
TGTGCCAGCAGTACGACAGGGGGCAGGGACGAGCAGTACTTC
CASSTTGGRDEQYF
>TRBD2|TRBV28|TRBJ2-1|NA
TGTGCCAGCAGCGGCGGGAGTCTCCGTGAGCAGTTCTTC
CASSGGSLREQFF
>NA|TRBV4-3|TRBJ2-2|few
TGCGCCAGCAGCCAGAAAGAGTGGACTCTGAAGAACACCGGGGAGCTGTTTTTT
CASSQKEWTLKNTGELFF
>TRBD1|TRBV5-1|TRBJ2-1|few
TGCGCCAGCAGCTTGAGTAGACAGGGGGCCTCCAATGAGCAGTTCTTC
CASSLSRQGASNEQFF
>NA|TRBV10-3|TRBJ2-2|NA
TGTGCCATCAGTAGAATCGAAACCGGGGAGCTGTTTTTT
CAISRIETGELFF
>TRBD1|TRBV7-9|TRBJ2-7|NA
TGTGCCAGCACTGGGGGCCCGGGACAGTTCAACGAGCAGTACTTC
CASTGGPGQFNEQYF
>TRBD1|TRBV6-6|TRBJ1-6|few
TGTGCCAGCAGTGACAGGGGCGCGAATTCACCCCTCCACTTT
CASSDRGANSPLHF
>NA|TRBV18|TRBJ2-3|few
TGTGCCAGCTCACCTTCCGTCTCCACAGATACGCAGTATTTT
CASSPSVSTDTQYF
>NA|TRBV28|TRBJ2-3|few
TGTGCGGGCGGGGGCACAGATACGCAGTATTTT
CAGGGTDTQYF
>NA|TRBV5-1|TRBJ1-2|few
TGCGCCAGCAGCTTTGCTCAGGGAAGGAACTATGGCTACACCTTC
CASSFAQGRNYGYTF
>NA|TRBV7-2|TRBJ1-5|few
TGTGCCAGCAGCTCAGCGGCGGGGGGCCGCAATCAGCCCCAGCATTTT
CASSSAAGGRNQPQHF